The source of this T cell receptor beta chain is a study of cytomegalovirus exposure and HLA in healthy donors. Overall study results and limits: The authors listed roughly 150 TCR beta chains as cytomegalovirus-associated.

This PCR relied on a set of 60 Vbeta primers and 13 Jbeta primers. Using immunoSEQ multiplex PCR, the repertoire was profiled, and TCRdb retains in-frame clones only, with some absent. The table lists some 180,000 clones, 77% of them singletons. Trimming cost V 6 bases and J 2 bases, with 12 bases left between them. The CDR3 length is 14 residues. Germline loops: CDR1 SNHLY, CDR2 FYNNEI. Note on this clone: Its specificity is unknown.

The sequence came from a woman aged 55-69 years in good health and CMV-seropositive. The V call is TRBV2, the J call TRBJ2-3; D unclear. The sample consisted of PBMCs. CDR3 sequence reads: CASRPLQSTDTQYF. The CDR3, as DNA: TGTGCCAGCAGACCACTACAATCCACAGATACGCAGTATTTT.